These 21 T cell receptor beta chains share one sample of origin, sequenced in a study of blood T cells in healthy people across ages. It was with a sample-barcoded 5' primer and a J-beta primer mix that a second PCR of roughly 7 to 12 cycles was run. MiXCR, applied by TCRdb to the 5' RACE reads, yields one record per CDR3 protein. The sample lists 1,800,000 or so distinct CDR3 sequences, roughly 43% occurring once. The sequencing input was blood. The origin of the receptors is a human donor in good health.

The chain uses TRBV6-5 and TRBJ1-1; TRBD1 is a possible D gene (5 bases). Trimming removed 3 bases at V and 5 bases at J, with 13 bases between. Germline V lookup: CDR1 MNHEY, CDR2 SVGAGI. This CDR3 has 14 amino acids. In nucleotides, the CDR3 is TGTGCCAGCAGTTATTTCTCGGGGGTAACTGAAGCTTTCTTT. This sequence encodes CASSYFSGVTEAFF.

V usage is TRBV20-1 and J usage is TRBJ1-6; D not resolved. Trimming stripped 1 base from V and 5 bases from J, with 6 bases between. CDR1 is DFQATT, CDR2 SNEGSKA, per germline (reference sequence). The CDR3 spans 13 residues. CDR3 sequence reads: CSARVRDNSPLHF. The CDR3 DNA sequence: TGCAGTGCTAGAGTACGTGATAATTCACCCCTCCACTTT.

This chain joins TRBV7-3 and TRBJ2-3; the match to TRBD2 covers 8 bases. V lost 1 base to trimming and J lost 2 bases; unmatched junction nucleotides: 11. The CDR3 sequence is 18 residues long. Germline V gene sequence: CDR1 SGHTA, CDR2 FQGTGA. As DNA, the CDR3 is TGTGCCAGCAGCTTAAGGACACAAGCGGGGGTTTCCACAGATACGCAGTATTTT. Protein sequence: CASSLRTQAGVSTDTQYF.

The rearrangement joins TRBV7-3 to TRBJ1-2, with D perhaps matching TRBD1 (6 bases). The CDR3 has 13 amino acids. V shed 2 bases and J shed 8 bases, with 12 bases lying between them. Looked up from germline, CDR1 is SGHTA and CDR2 is FQGTGA. Here the CDR3 reads CASSLSGGTGYTF. CDR3 nucleotide sequence: TGTGCCAGCAGCTTATCCGGAGGGACAGGCTACACCTTC.

V and J are TRBV7-8 and TRBJ1-2, with D hard to call. Germline V lookup: CDR1 SGHVS, CDR2 FQNEAQ. Trimming took off 1 base at V and 3 bases at J, with 15 bases between the two ends. The CDR3 sequence is 16 residues long. CDR3 in amino acids: CASSLVTGSRDYGYTF. Written as DNA, the CDR3 is TGTGCCAGCAGCTTAGTTACCGGGTCGCGGGACTATGGCTACACCTTC. Full variable domain (missing parts from reference TRBV7-8 and TRBJ1-2): GAGVSQSPRYKVAKRGQDVALRCDPISGHVSLFWYQQALGQGPEFLTYFQNEAQLDKSGLPSDRFFAERPEGSVSTLKIQRTQQEDSAVYLCASSLVTGSRDYGYTFGSGTRLTVV.

This clonotype has just a few counts. The chain employs TRBV3-1 and TRBJ2-7; 7 bases agree with TRBD2. The V and J ends lost 3 bases and 4 bases, in that order; junction bases with no gene match: 9. In germline, CDR1 is LGHDT, CDR2 YNNKEL (reference sequence). The CDR3 is 15 amino acids. The CDR3 is CASSQAGTTFYEQYF. The CDR3 DNA reads TGTGCCAGCAGCCAGGCCGGGACTACTTTTTACGAGCAGTACTTC.

The CDR3: CASSLYPGQGNINEQYF. Written as DNA, the CDR3 is TGCGCCAGCAGCTTGTATCCGGGACAGGGTAATATAAACGAGCAGTACTTC. The V call is TRBV5-1, the J call TRBJ2-4; 9 bases line up with TRBD1. The DNA end is more similar to TRBJ2-7, so the J call may be wrong. CDR3 length: 17 residues. Looked up from germline, CDR1 is SGHRS and CDR2 is YFSETQ.

This clonotype was found once. The chain joins TRBV20-1 to TRBJ2-2; D is unresolved. The ends were cut back, 0 bases at V and 6 bases at J, with 14 bases in the middle. Per the germline V gene, CDR1 is DFQATT and CDR2 is SNEGSKA (reference sequence). CDR3 length equals 15 residues. The chain's CDR3 is CSARDSRLGPGELFF. The CDR3 coding sequence is TGCAGTGCTAGAGATAGCCGATTAGGGCCCGGGGAGCTGTTTTTT.

The rearrangement uses TRBV7-2 and TRBJ2-3; 12 bases agree with TRBD2. In germline, CDR1 is SGHTA, CDR2 FQGNSA. The V and J ends lost 5 bases and 2 bases, in that order; junction bases with no gene match: 8. The CDR3 length is 17 residues. The CDR3 coding sequence is TGTGCCAGCAGCAGACTAGCGGGGGCGGGATACACAGATACGCAGTATTTT. It is translated as CASSRLAGAGYTDTQYF.

This chain joins TRBV28 and TRBJ2-2, with 8 nucleotides matching TRBD1. Germline loops: CDR1 MDHEN, CDR2 SYDVKM. With V trimmed by 6 bases and J by 7 bases, 10 bases remained unmatched. The CDR3 spans 15 residues. CDR3 DNA: TGTGCCAGCAGCATCGGACAGGGTTTGGGCGGGGAGCTGTTTTTT. Translation: CASSIGQGLGGELFF.

This chain uses TRBV5-1 with TRBJ2-1; 8 nucleotides align to TRBD1. V lost 1 base, J lost 3 bases, and 6 bases stayed unmatched. The CDR3 consists of 16 residues. Germline V gene sequence: CDR1 SGHRS, CDR2 YFSETQ. The DNA of the CDR3 is TGCGCCAGCAGCTTGTCAGCTGGACAGGGCTACAATGAGCAGTTCTTC. Its translation: CASSLSAGQGYNEQFF.

This clonotype appeared once. The rearrangement uses TRBV9 and TRBJ1-5; perhaps TRBD1 as D (5 bases). In germline, CDR1 is SGDLS, CDR2 YYNGEE. Trimming removed 3 bases from V and 1 base from J, with 8 bases in between. The CDR3 consists of 14 residues. CDR3 nucleotides: TGTGCCAGCAGCGCGGGGGACAGCAATCAGCCCCAGCATTTT. It yields the protein CASSAGDSNQPQHF.

This clonotype was picked up one time. V usage is TRBV12-3 or TRBV12-4 and J usage is TRBJ2-3; 7 bases match TRBD2. The ends lost 7 bases at V and 6 bases at J; junction bases unmatched: 13. The CDR3 is 15 amino acids. The CDR3: CASTLERAGSDTQYF. CDR3 DNA: TGTGCCAGCACCCTGGAAAGAGCGGGGTCCGATACGCAGTATTTT.

There are many counts of this clonotype. The chain has TRBV27 and TRBJ1-2; D might be TRBD1 (5 bases). The V end lost 4 bases, the J end lost 4 bases, and 13 bases lay between the germline ends. The CDR3 totals 14 residues. CDR1 is MNHEY, CDR2 SMNVEV, per germline (reference sequence). CDR3 sequence: CASSSTRGRYGYTF. Written as DNA, the CDR3 is TGTGCCAGCAGTTCAACGAGGGGACGCTATGGCTACACCTTC.

In the case of this clonotype: One end of the junction is discordant with germline, which a read error may explain. This chain links TRBV12-3 or TRBV12-4 with TRBJ2-1, with TRBD2 matching 7 bases. CDR3 size: 16 residues. The CDR3 reads CASSSEGGEGYDEQFF. CDR3 in DNA: TGTGCCAGCAGTTCGGAGGGAGGGGAGGGCTACGATGAGCAGTTCTTC.

The J gene is TRBJ1-1, the V gene TRBV5-1; 7 nucleotides agree with TRBD1. CDR1 is SGHRS and CDR2 is YFSETQ in the germline V gene. J lost 4 bases, V lost 3 bases, and 6 bases had no gene match. The CDR3 has 14 amino acids. The CDR3 DNA sequence: TGCGCCAGCAGCTCCCTCGGGACAGCCACTGAAGCTTTCTTT. The encoded protein is CASSSLGTATEAFF.

This clonotype was found a few times. The chain couples TRBV20-1 to TRBJ2-7, with 7 bases matching TRBD1. CDR3 length: 17 residues. V lost 0 bases, J lost 3 bases, and 14 bases stayed unmatched. Looked up from germline, CDR1 is DFQATT and CDR2 is SNEGSKA (reference sequence). The CDR3, as DNA: TGCAGTGCTAGAGATCCATTGGGACAGAAACCTCTCTACGAGCAGTACTTC. Protein sequence: CSARDPLGQKPLYEQYF.

The V gene is TRBV19, the J gene TRBJ2-7, with 7 bases that match TRBD1. Gene TRBJ2-4 matches the end of the DNA better, so the J call may be wrong. The germline CDR1 and CDR2 sequences are LNHDA and SQIVND (reference sequence). CDR3 size: 14 residues. The CDR3 spells CASSLPGQLDIQYF. For the CDR3, the DNA is TGTGCCAGTAGTCTTCCGGGACAGTTGGACATTCAGTACTTC.

This clonotype appeared a few times. V is TRBV20-1 and J is TRBJ2-5, with TRBD2 as a possible D gene (6 bases). V shed 0 bases and J shed 11 bases, with 13 bases lying between them. Looked up from germline, CDR1 is DFQATT and CDR2 is SNEGSKA (reference sequence). The CDR3 runs 12 residues. CDR3 region: CSAREGGAEQYF. Here the CDR3 DNA reads TGCAGTGCTAGAGAAGGCGGGGCGGAGCAGTACTTC.

The chain combines TRBV4-1 with TRBJ2-5; TRBD2 matches at 10 bases. CDR3 length equals 18 residues. CDR1 MGHRA and CDR2 YSYEKL come from the germline V gene. Losses at the gene ends were 0 bases for V and 5 bases for J; bases not matched to a gene: 12. The DNA for the CDR3 is TGCGCCAGCAGCCAAGAGCCCCCTAGCGGGGGATATGGGGAGACCCAGTACTTC. It specifies CASSQEPPSGGYGETQYF.

This clonotype was observed a few times. The chain couples TRBV6-2 or TRBV6-3 to TRBJ2-5, with D unclear. The V gene's germline CDR1 is MNHEY and CDR2 SVGEGT. CDR3 size: 12 residues. Trimming removed 4 bases at V and 4 bases at J, with 7 bases between. As DNA, the CDR3 is TGTGCCAGCAGTTGGTGGACAGAGACCCAGTACTTC. Translated, it gives CASSWWTETQYF.